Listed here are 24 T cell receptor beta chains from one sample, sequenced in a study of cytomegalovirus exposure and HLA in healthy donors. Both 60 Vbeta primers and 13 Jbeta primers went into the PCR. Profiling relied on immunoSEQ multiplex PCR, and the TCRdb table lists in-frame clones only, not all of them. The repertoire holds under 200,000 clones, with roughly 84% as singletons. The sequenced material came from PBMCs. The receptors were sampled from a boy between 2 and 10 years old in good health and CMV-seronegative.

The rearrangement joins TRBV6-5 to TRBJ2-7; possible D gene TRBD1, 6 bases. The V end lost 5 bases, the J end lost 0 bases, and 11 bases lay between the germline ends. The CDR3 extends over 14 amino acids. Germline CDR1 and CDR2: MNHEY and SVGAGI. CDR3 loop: CASSAAGVSYEQYF. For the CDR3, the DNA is TGTGCCAGCAGTGCTGCAGGGGTCTCCTACGAGCAGTACTTC.

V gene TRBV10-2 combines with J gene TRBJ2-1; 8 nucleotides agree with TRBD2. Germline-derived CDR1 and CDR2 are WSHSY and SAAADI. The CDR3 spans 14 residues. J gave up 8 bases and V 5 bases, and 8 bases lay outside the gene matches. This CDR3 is CASSSREGPYEQFF. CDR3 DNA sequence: TGCGCCAGCAGTTCCCGGGAGGGCCCGTATGAGCAGTTCTTC.

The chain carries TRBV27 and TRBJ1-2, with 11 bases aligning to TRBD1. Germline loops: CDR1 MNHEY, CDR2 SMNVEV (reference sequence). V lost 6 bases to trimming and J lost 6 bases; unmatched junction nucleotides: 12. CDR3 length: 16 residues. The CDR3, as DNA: TGTGCCAGCAGCCGAGGACAGGGGGCGTTCCCAGATGGCTACACCTTC. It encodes CASSRGQGAFPDGYTF.

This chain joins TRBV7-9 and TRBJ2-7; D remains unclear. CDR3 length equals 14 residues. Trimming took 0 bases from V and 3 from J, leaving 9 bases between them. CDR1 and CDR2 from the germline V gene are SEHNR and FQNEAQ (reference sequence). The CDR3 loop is CASSLAAQSYEQYF. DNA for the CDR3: TGTGCCAGCAGCTTAGCGGCACAGAGCTACGAGCAGTACTTC.

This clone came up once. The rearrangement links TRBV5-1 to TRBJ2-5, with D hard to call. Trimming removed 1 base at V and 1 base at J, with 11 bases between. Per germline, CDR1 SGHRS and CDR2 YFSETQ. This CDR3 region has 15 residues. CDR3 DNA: TGCGCCAGCAGCTTGACGGCAGGCGTCCAAGAGACCCAGTACTTC. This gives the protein CASSLTAGVQETQYF.

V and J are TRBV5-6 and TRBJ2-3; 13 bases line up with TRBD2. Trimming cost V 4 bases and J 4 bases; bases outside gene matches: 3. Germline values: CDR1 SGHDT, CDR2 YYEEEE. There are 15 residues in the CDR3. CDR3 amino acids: CASSRTSGSSDTQYF. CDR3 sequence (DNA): TGTGCCAGCAGCCGGACTAGCGGGAGTTCAGATACGCAGTATTTT. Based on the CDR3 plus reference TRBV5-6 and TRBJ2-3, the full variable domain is DAGVTQSPTHLIKTRGQQVTLRCSPKSGHDTVSWYQQALGQGPQFIFQYYEEEERQRGNFPDRFSGHQFPNYSSELNVNALLLGDSALYLCASSRTSGSSDTQYFGPGTRLTVL.

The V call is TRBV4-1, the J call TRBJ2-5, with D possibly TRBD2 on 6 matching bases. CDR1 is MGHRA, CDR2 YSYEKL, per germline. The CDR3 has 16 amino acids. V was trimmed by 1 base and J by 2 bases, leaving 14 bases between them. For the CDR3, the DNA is TGCGCCAGCAGCCAAGCTCCGGGAGTGGGGCAAGAGACCCAGTACTTC. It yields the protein CASSQAPGVGQETQYF.

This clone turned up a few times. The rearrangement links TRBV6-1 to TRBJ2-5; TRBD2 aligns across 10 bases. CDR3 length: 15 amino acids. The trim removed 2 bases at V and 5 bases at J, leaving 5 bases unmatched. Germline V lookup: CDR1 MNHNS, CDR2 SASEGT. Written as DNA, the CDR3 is TGTGCCAGCAGTGAACAGCGGGAGGGATGGGAGACCCAGTACTTC. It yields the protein CASSEQREGWETQYF.

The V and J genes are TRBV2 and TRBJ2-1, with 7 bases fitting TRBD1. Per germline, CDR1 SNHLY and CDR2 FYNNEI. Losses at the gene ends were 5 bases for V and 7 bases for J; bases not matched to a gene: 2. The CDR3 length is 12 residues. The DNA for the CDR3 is TGTGCCAGCAGTCGACAGGGAAATGAGCAGTTCTTC. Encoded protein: CASSRQGNEQFF.

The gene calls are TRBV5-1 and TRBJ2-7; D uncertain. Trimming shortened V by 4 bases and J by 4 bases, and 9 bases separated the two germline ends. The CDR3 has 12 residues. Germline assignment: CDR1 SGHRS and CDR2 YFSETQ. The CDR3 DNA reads TGCGCCAGCAGCGCGGTGAGTTACGAGCAGTACTTC. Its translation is CASSAVSYEQYF. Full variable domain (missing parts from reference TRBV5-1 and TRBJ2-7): KAGVTQTPRYLIKTRGQQVTLSCSPISGHRSVSWYQQTPGQGLQFLFEYFSETQRNKGNFPGRFSGRQFSNSRSEMNVSTLELGDSALYLCASSAVSYEQYFGPGTRLTVT.

CDR3 region: CSAWTAYEQYF. The CDR3 DNA sequence: TGCAGTGCTTGGACTGCTTACGAGCAGTACTTC. V and J are TRBV20-1 and TRBJ2-7, with D possibly matching TRBD2 (5 bases). The germline CDR1 and CDR2 sequences are DFQATT and SNEGSKA (reference sequence). The CDR3 contains 11 residues. V shed 5 bases and J shed 4 bases, with 9 bases lying between them.

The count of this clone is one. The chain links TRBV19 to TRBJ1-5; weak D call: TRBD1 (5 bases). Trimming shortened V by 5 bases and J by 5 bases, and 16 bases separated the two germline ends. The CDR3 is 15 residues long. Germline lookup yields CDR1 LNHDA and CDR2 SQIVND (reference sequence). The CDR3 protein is CASSAPGRGDQPQHF. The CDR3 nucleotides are TGTGCCAGTAGTGCCCCAGGGAGGGGTGATCAGCCCCAGCATTTT.

In nucleotides, the CDR3 is TGTGCCAGCAGTGCGGGACAGCCTATATCGGGCACTGAAGCTTTCTTT. Encoded protein: CASSAGQPISGTEAFF. This chain connects TRBV2 to TRBJ1-1; 7 nucleotides agree with TRBD1. CDR3 length: 16 residues. After removal of 4 bases from V and 4 bases from J, the junction contained 12 bases not matched to a gene. The germline gives CDR1 SNHLY, CDR2 FYNNEI.

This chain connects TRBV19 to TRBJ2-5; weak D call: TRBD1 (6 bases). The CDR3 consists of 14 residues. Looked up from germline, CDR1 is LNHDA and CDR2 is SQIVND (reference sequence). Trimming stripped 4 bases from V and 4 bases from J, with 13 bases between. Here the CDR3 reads CASSRKQGGETQYF. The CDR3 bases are TGTGCCAGTAGTAGAAAACAGGGTGGAGAGACCCAGTACTTC.

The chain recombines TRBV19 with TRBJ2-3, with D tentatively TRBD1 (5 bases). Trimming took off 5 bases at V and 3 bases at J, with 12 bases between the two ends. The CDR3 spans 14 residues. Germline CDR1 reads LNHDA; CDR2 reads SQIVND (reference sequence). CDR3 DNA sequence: TGTGCCAGTAGTGCTTTTAGGGGTACAGATACGCAGTATTTT. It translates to CASSAFRGTDTQYF.

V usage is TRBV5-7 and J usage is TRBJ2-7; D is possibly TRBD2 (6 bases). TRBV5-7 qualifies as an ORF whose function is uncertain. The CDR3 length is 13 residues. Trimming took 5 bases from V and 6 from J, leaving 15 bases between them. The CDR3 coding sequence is TGTGCCAGCAGTTGCGGGGACTGGGCCGAGCAGTACTTC. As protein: CASSCGDWAEQYF.

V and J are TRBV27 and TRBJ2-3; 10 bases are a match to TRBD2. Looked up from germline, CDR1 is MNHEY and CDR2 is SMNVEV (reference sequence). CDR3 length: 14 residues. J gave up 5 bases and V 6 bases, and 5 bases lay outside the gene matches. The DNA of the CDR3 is TGTGCCAGCAGGCCTAGCGGGAGACGAGATACGCAGTATTTT. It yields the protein CASRPSGRRDTQYF.

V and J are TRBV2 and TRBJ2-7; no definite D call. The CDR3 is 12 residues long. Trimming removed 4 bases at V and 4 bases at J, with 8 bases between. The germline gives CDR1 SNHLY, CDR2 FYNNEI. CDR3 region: CASSVIEYEQYF. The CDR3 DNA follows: TGTGCCAGCAGTGTAATCGAGTACGAGCAGTACTTC.

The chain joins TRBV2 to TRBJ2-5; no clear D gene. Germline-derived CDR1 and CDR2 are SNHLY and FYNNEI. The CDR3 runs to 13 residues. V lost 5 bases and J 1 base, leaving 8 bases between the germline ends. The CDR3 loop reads CASSREAQETQYF. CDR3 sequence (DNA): TGTGCCAGCAGTCGTGAAGCCCAAGAGACCCAGTACTTC.

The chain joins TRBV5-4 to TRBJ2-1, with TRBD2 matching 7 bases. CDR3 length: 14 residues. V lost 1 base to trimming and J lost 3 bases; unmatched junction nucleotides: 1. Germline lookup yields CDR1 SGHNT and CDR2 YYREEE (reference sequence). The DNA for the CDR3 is TGTGCCAGCAGCTTGAGCGGGATCTACAATGAGCAGTTCTTC. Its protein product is CASSLSGIYNEQFF. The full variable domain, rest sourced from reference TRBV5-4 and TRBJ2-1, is ETGVTQSPTHLIKTRGQQVTLRCSSQSGHNTVSWYQQALGQGPQFIFQYYREEENGRGNFPPRFSGLQFPNYSSELNVNALELDDSALYLCASSLSGIYNEQFFGPGTRLTVL.

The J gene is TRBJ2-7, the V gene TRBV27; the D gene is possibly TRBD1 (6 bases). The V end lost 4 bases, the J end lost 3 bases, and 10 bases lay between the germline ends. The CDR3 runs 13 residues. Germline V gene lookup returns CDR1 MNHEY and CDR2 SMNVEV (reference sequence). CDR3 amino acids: CASSSVDSYEQYF. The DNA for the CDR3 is TGTGCCAGCAGTTCTGTGGACAGCTACGAGCAGTACTTC.

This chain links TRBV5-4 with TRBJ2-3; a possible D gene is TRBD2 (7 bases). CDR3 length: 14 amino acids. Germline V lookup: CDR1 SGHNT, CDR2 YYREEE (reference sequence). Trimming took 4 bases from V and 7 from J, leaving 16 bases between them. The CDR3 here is CASSPLRGANTQYF. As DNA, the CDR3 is TGTGCCAGCAGCCCACTCCGGGGGGCGAATACGCAGTATTTT.

CDR3 residues: CASSLNGGRTNYGYTF. The CDR3 DNA is TGTGCCAGCTCCCTCAATGGAGGTCGTACTAACTATGGCTACACCTTC. V gene TRBV18 combines with J gene TRBJ1-2; D not resolved. The CDR3 spans 16 residues. The ends were cut back, 6 bases at V and 0 bases at J, with 17 bases in the middle. Germline V lookup: CDR1 KGHSH, CDR2 LQKENI.

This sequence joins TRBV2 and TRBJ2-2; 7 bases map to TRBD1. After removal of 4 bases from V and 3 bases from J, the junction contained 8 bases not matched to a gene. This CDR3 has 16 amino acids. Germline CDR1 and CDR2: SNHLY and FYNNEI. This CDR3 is CASSAQGIEYTGELFF. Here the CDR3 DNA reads TGTGCCAGCAGTGCACAGGGGATAGAGTACACCGGGGAGCTGTTTTTT.